Sequencing of this TCR beta chain was carried out in a study of early T cells in non-severe SARS-CoV-2 infection. About the research overall: Sequencing targeted bulk RNA from unsorted whole blood, leaving chains unpaired.

Each cDNA molecule carried a unique molecular identifier. Via MiXCR, TCRdb re-called the 5' RACE reads, giving one row per CDR3 protein. The sample has more than 45,000 distinct CDR3 sequences, 6.2% seen once. The table lists this clonotype with a few counts. This sample comprised whole blood, obtained at baseline. The TCR originated in an adult who was a healthcare worker with PCR-confirmed SARS-CoV-2 infection or an uninfected control (not recorded which).

The CDR3 loop is CASSYGLSVKTQYF. CDR3 nucleotide sequence: TGTGCCAGCAGTTACGGATTGTCGGTAAAGACCCAGTACTTC. This chain uses TRBV6-2 or TRBV6-3 with TRBJ2-5; the D is unclear. CDR1 is MNHEY and CDR2 is SVGEGT in the germline V gene. V lost 2 bases and J lost 6, with 13 bases in between. The CDR3 runs to 14 residues.